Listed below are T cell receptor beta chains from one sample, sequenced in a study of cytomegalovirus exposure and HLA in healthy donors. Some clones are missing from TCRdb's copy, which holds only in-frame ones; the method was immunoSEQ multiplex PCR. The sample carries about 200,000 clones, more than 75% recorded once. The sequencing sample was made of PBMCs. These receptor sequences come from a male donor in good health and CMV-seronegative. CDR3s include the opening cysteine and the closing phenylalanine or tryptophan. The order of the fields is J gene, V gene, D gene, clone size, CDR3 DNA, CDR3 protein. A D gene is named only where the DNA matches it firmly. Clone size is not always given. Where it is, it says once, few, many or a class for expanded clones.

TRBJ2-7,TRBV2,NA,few,TGTGCCAGCGGGGAGCAGAGTAGAGCCTCCAACGAGCAGTACTTC,CASGEQSRASNEQYF
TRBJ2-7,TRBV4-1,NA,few,TGCGCCAGCAGCCAAGGGGACTTCAGCTCCTACGAGCAGTACTTC,CASSQGDFSSYEQYF
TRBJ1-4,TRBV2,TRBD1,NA,TGTGCCAGCAGGGGACAGGGCCATGAAAAACTGTTTTTT,CASRGQGHEKLFF
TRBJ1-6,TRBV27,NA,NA,TGTGCCAGCAGTGCGTTTACAGGGTTATATTCACCCCTCCACTTT,CASSAFTGLYSPLHF
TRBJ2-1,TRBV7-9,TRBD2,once,TGTGCCAGCAGCCTCCCCCTAGCGGGAGCCTACAATGAGCAGTTCTTC,CASSLPLAGAYNEQFF
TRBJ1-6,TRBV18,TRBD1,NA,TGTGCCAGCTCATCAATGGACAGGGATTCACCCCTCCACTTT,CASSSMDRDSPLHF
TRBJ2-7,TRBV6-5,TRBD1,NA,TGTGCCAGCAGTGTGGACAGGGTCACCTACGAGCAGTACTTC,CASSVDRVTYEQYF
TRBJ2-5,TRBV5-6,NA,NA,TGTGCCAGCAGCTTATTCGCTGGGGGCAGACAAGAGACCCAGTACTTC,CASSLFAGGRQETQYF
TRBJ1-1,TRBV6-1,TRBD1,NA,TGTGCCAGCAGTGAAGCGCACAGGGGGGGGGAAGCTTTCTTT,CASSEAHRGGEAFF
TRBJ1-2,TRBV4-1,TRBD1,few,TGCGCCAGCAGCCAAGCGTGGAGACAGGGAGCCTCTAACTATGGCTACACCTTC,CASSQAWRQGASNYGYTF
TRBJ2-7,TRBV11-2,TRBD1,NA,TGTGCCAGCAGACCCGGTGGGGACAGCTCCTACGAGCAGTACTTC,CASRPGGDSSYEQYF
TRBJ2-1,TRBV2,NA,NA,TGTGCCAGCAGCGCCGACGCCACTAGATCCAATGAGCAGTTCTTC,CASSADATRSNEQFF
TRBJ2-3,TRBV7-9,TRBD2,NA,TGTGCCAGCAGCTTCCCCCCAGGGCGGGAGCGGGCAGATACGCAGTATTTT,CASSFPPGRERADTQYF
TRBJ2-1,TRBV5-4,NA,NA,TGTGCCAGCAGCTTAACGGGGAGCTCCTACAATGAGCAGTTCTTC,CASSLTGSSYNEQFF
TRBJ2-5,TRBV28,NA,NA,TGTGCCAGCAGTTTAACAGGAGAGCAAGAGACCCAGTACTTC,CASSLTGEQETQYF
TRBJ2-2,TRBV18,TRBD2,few,TGTGCCAGCTCACCACCAGGGCTAGCGGGAGGATACGGGGAGCTGTTTTTT,CASSPPGLAGGYGELFF
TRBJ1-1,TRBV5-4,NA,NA,TGTGCCAGCAGCGCCCGGGGCCAAGGGGGTACTGAAGCTTTCTTT,CASSARGQGGTEAFF
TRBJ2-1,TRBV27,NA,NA,TGTGCCAGCAGTTTAACGAGAGGGCCGTTTAATGAGCAGTTCTTC,CASSLTRGPFNEQFF
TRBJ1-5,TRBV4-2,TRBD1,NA,TGTGCCAGCAGCCAAGATAGGTCAGGGGGTCAGCCCCAGCATTTT,CASSQDRSGGQPQHF
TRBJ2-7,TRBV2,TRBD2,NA,TGTGCCAGCAGTTCGGCTAGCGGGAGTCACGAGCAGTACTTC,CASSSASGSHEQYF
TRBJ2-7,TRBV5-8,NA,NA,TGTGCCAGCAGCGGTGGGTTACAGATAGTTGTCTACGAGCAGTACTTC,CASSGGLQIVVYEQYF
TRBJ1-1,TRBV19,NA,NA,TGTGCCAGCACAGGGCCCCCAATGAACACTGAAGCTTTCTTT,CASTGPPMNTEAFF
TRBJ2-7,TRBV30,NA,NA,TGTGCCTGGAGTCCAGGGGGGTACGAGCAGTACTTC,CAWSPGGYEQYF
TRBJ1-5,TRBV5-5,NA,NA,TGTGCCAGCAGCCTGGGGTGGGTCGGTCGGGGCAATCAGCCCCAGCATTTT,CASSLGWVGRGNQPQHF
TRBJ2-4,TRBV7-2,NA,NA,TGTGCCAGCAGCTTAGATTGGGACACCTCCAAAAACATTCAGTACTTC,CASSLDWDTSKNIQYF
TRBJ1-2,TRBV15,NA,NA,TGTGCCACCAGCAGAGATAGAGGGCTTTATGGCTACACCTTC,CATSRDRGLYGYTF
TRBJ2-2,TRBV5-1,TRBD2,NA,TGCGCCAGCAGCTTAGGACTAGCGGGGGCGAGCACCGGGGAGCTGTTTTTT,CASSLGLAGASTGELFF
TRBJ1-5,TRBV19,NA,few,TGTGCCAGTAGTAGAGGGACTCCCAAGCAATGGCCCCAGCATTTT,CASSRGTPKQWPQHF
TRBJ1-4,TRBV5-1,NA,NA,TGCGCCAGCAGCTTGGTAGGGGGGGCTTATGAAAAACTGTTTTTT,CASSLVGGAYEKLFF
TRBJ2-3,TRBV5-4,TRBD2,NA,TGTGCCAGCAGCCCCGGACTAGTCGGAACAGATACGCAGTATTTT,CASSPGLVGTDTQYF
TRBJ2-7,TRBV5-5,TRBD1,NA,TGTGCCAGCAGCTCTCTCCCCCCGGGACAGGGTGGGTACGAGCAGTACTTC,CASSSLPPGQGGYEQYF
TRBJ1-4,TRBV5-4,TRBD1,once,TGTGCCAGCAGCTTGGTCACGGGACAGATGGAAAAACTGTTTTTT,CASSLVTGQMEKLFF
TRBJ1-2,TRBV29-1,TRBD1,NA,TGCAGCGTTGAAGGACAGGGGAACTATGGCTACACCTTC,CSVEGQGNYGYTF
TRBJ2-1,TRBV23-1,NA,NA,TGCGCCAGCACCCAGACAGTGTACAATGAGCAGTTCTTC,CASTQTVYNEQFF
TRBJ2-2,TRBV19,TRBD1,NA,TGTGCCAGTAGTCCCTACGCCCGACAGGGGGCGACCGGGGAGCTGTTTTTT,CASSPYARQGATGELFF
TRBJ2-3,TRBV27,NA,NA,TGTGCCAGCAGTACAGGAGGGGCAGATACGCAGTATTTT,CASSTGGADTQYF
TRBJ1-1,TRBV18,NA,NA,TGTGCCAGCTCCCCGAAAGGAGGGAACACTGAAGCTTTCTTT,CASSPKGGNTEAFF
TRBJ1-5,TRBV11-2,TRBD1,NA,TGTGCCAGCAGCTTAGAAGGGGGCAGGCAGCCCCAGCATTTT,CASSLEGGRQPQHF
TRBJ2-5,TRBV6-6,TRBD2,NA,TGTGCCAGCAGTACCGCGGGAGTGGAAGAGACCCAGTACTTC,CASSTAGVEETQYF
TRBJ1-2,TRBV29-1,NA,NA,TGCAGCGGACAGATTCTCTATGGCTACACCTTC,CSGQILYGYTF
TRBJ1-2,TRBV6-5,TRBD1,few,TGTGCCAGCAGCCTACAGGGGGCGCGAGGCTACACCTTC,CASSLQGARGYTF
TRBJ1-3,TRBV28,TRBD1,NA,TGTGCCAGCAGTTCACCCCGGGACAGGGGGCATAACACCATATATTTT,CASSSPRDRGHNTIYF
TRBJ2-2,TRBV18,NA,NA,TGTGCCAGCTCACCGGGACTTAAAACCGGGGAGCTGTTTTTT,CASSPGLKTGELFF
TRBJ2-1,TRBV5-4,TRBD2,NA,TGTGCCAGCAGCTCCCCTCCCGCGGGAGTTAATGAGCAGTTCTTC,CASSSPPAGVNEQFF
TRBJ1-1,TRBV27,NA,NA,TGTGCCAGCAGGGTGTCTATGAACACTGAAGCTTTCTTT,CASRVSMNTEAFF
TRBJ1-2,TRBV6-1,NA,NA,TGTGCCAGCAGTGATTGGGTGGCAGGGCTTAACTATGGCTACACCTTC,CASSDWVAGLNYGYTF
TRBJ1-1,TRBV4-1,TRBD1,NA,TGCGCCAGCAGCTACGACAGGGGAGTACCTGAAGCTTTCTTT,CASSYDRGVPEAFF
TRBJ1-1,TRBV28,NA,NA,TGTGCCAGCAGTCCCCCAGGGCGATTAGAAACTGAAGCTTTCTTT,CASSPPGRLETEAFF
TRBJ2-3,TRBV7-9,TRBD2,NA,TGTGCCAGCAGCTTATCGGCGGGAGGGACCACAGATACGCAGTATTTT,CASSLSAGGTTDTQYF
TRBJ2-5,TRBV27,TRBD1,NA,TGTGCCAGCAGTTCGGCAGGGGGCTTTCAGACCCAGTACTTC,CASSSAGGFQTQYF
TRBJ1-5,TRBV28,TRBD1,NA,TGTGCCAGCAGTGATATGACAGGGACCGCCACGTATAGCAATCAGCCCCAGCATTTT,CASSDMTGTATYSNQPQHF
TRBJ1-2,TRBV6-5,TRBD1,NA,TGTGCCAGCACCAGGGACAGGGGGGACTATGGCTACACCTTC,CASTRDRGDYGYTF